Listed below are T cell receptor beta chains from one sample, sequenced in a study of blood T cell repertoires in COVID-19. The repertoire was sequenced with immunoSEQ multiplex PCR; TCRdb's copy has only in-frame clones and lacks some. The sample records hundreds of thousands of clones, 85% being singletons. The sequencing sample was made of PBMCs or T cells enriched from blood (not recorded which). Every receptor here comes from a woman between 25 and 40 years old who had been exposed to COVID-19. Each CDR3 is given with its conserved first and last residue. The D gene is left open where the match is weak. Clone size, where shown, is once, few, many, or a class for clones that have expanded.

j_gene | v_gene | d_gene | abundance | CDR3nt | CDR3aa
TRBJ1-1 | TRBV6-1 | - | - | TGTGCCAGCAGTGAAGCTAAAATAACTGAAGCTTTCTTT | CASSEAKITEAFF
TRBJ2-6 | TRBV5-4 | TRBD2 | - | TGTGCCAGCACACTACTAGCGGGGGGAATTGGGGCCAACGTCCTGACTTTC | CASTLLAGGIGANVLTF
TRBJ1-4 | TRBV7-2 | - | - | TGTGCCAGCAGCTTGCGAGGGTCAACTAATGAAAAACTGTTTTTT | CASSLRGSTNEKLFF
TRBJ2-3 | TRBV21-1 | - | - | TGTGCCAGCAGCAAATTAAGGACAGAAAGCACAGATACGCAGTATTTT | CASSKLRTESTDTQYF
TRBJ2-1 | TRBV27 | - | - | TGTGCCAGCACTCCAACAGGGGGGGCCTACAATGAGCAGTTCTTC | CASTPTGGAYNEQFF
TRBJ2-2 | TRBV7-8 | - | - | TGTGCCAGCAGCTCGACAGGGAACCTCGGGGGTAACACCGGGGAGCTGTTTTTT | CASSSTGNLGGNTGELFF
TRBJ1-6 | TRBV5-1 | TRBD1 | - | TGCGCCAGCAGCTATGGGACAGCTAATTCACCCCTCCACTTT | CASSYGTANSPLHF
TRBJ2-7 | TRBV11-2 | TRBD1 | - | TGTGCCAGCAGCTTACGTGACAGGGGGACCGAGCAGTACTTC | CASSLRDRGTEQYF
TRBJ2-1 | TRBV5-1 | - | - | TGCGCCAGCAGCTTGATAGCACCCAATGAGCAGTTCTTC | CASSLIAPNEQFF
TRBJ2-3 | TRBV2 | - | - | TGTGCCAGCAGCTTGCAGGATTCAGATACGCAGTATTTT | CASSLQDSDTQYF
TRBJ2-3 | TRBV9 | - | - | TGTGCCAGCAGCCCGGAGAGAAAAGATACGCAGTATTTT | CASSPERKDTQYF
TRBJ1-2 | TRBV5-5 | TRBD1 | - | TGTGCCAGCAGCTTGGCCAGGGGACAGGGAGGAGGCTACACCTTC | CASSLARGQGGGYTF
TRBJ1-2 | TRBV19 | - | once | TGTGCCAGTAGCGCAAATACAGGAGACCTCTATGGCTACACCTTC | CASSANTGDLYGYTF